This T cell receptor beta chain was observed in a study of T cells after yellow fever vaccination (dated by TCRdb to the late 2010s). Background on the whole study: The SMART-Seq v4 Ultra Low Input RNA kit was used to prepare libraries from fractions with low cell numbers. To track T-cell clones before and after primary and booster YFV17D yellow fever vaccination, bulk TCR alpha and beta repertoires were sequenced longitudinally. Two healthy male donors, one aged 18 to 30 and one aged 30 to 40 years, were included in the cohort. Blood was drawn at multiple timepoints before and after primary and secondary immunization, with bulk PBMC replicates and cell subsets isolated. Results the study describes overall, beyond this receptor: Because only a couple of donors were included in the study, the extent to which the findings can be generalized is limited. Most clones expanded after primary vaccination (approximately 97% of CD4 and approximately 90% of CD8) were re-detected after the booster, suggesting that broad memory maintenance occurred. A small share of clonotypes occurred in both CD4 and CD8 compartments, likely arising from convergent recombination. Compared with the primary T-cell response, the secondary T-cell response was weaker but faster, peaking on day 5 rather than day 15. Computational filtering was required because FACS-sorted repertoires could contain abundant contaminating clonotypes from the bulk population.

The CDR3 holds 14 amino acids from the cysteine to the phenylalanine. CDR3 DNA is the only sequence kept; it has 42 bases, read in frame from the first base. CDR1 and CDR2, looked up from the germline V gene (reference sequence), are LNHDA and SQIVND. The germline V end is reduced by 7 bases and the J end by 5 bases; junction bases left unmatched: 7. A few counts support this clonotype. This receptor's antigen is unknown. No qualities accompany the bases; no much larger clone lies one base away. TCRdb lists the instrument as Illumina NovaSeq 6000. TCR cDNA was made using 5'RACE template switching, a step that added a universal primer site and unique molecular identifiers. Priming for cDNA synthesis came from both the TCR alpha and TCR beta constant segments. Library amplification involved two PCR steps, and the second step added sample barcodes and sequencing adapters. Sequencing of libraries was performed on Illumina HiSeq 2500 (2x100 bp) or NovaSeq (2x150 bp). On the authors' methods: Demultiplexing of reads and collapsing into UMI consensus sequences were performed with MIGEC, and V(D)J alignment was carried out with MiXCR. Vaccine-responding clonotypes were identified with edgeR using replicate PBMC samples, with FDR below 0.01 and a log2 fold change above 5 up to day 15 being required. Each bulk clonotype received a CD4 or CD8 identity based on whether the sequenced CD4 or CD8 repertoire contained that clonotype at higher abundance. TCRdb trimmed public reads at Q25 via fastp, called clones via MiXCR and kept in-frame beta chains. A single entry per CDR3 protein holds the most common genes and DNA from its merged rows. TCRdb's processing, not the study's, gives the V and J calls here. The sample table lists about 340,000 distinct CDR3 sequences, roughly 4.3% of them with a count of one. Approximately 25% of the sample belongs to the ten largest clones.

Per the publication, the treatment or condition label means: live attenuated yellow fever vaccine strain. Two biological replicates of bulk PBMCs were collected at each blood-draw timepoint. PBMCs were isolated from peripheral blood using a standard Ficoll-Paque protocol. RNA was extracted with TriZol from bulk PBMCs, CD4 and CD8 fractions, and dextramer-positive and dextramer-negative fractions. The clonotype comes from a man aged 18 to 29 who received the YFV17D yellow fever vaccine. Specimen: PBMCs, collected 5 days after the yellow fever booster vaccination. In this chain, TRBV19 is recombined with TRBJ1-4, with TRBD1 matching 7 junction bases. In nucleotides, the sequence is TGTGCCAGTACCCCAGACAGGGACAATGAAAAACTGTTTTTT. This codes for CASTPDRDNEKLFF.